The clone carrying this T cell receptor beta chain has just a few counts. What it binds is unknown. The Oncomine TCR Beta short-read assay was what sequenced the DNA obtained from cultured CD4+ T cells. TCRdb used MiXCR to reprocess the PCR reads, holding one entry per CDR3 protein. The sample has more than 12,000 distinct CDR3 sequences; approximately 58% are singletons. The source of the sample is a study of vaccination and CD4 T cells after COVID-19. Across the study: Post-COVID sampling occurred a median around 97 days after diagnosis (range 35 to 161).

Treatment specified: approximately 10-day PBMC culture with coronavirus spike peptide pools or control peptides (ViraFEST assay). ViraFEST expanded antigen-specific T cells with peptide pools, then sequenced TCRs. Peptide pools at roughly 10 ug/ml stimulated under 2.5 million PBMCs per well with about 9.6 IU/ml IL-2. Study-wide results and caveats: Spike mono-reactivity was found in 304 of the 307 vaccine-specific clones identified in convalescent patients.

The sequenced material came from CD4+ T cells from blood, cultured in vitro. This TCR was recovered from a human donor who had recovered from COVID-19.

CDR3 protein: CASSIGLKKPQETQYF. The DNA for the CDR3 is TGTGCCAGTAGTATCGGCTTGAAAAAGCCCCAAGAGACCCAGTACTTC. The gene calls are TRBV19 and TRBJ2-5, with D uncertain. In germline, CDR1 is LNHDA, CDR2 SQIVND (reference sequence). Trimming took off 3 bases at V and 1 base at J, with 15 bases between the two ends. The CDR3 totals 16 residues.